What follows describes a single T cell receptor beta chain. The data belong to a study of blood T cell repertoires in COVID-19. On the study more broadly: There were acute and convalescent COVID-19 samples, and they came from the United States, Italy and Spain. T cells, B-cell-depleted T cells, or PBMCs provided the cDNA or gDNA that served as material.

Authors' analysis steps: By means of reference gene primer amplification, nucleated cell counts were estimated. Here immunoSEQ multiplex PCR was the method, and the copy in TCRdb shows in-frame clones only, minus some. The V and J calls and clone size come from that table; D and trimming were worked out from the DNA. The sample has approximately 85,000 clones; approximately 75% are singletons. CDR1 and CDR2 from the germline V gene are SGHTS and YDEGEE. The CDR3 is made up of 16 amino acids. V lost 0 bases and J 0 bases, leaving 12 bases between the germline ends. The chain uses TRBV5-8 and TRBJ1-1, with D perhaps matching TRBD1 (6 bases). Sequencing was carried out using peripheral blood. This TCR was sampled from a human donor in a cohort sampled during active COVID-19. CDR3 region: CASSLADSGVNTEAFF. Here the CDR3 DNA reads TGTGCCAGCAGCTTGGCCGACTCAGGGGTGAACACTGAAGCTTTCTTT.